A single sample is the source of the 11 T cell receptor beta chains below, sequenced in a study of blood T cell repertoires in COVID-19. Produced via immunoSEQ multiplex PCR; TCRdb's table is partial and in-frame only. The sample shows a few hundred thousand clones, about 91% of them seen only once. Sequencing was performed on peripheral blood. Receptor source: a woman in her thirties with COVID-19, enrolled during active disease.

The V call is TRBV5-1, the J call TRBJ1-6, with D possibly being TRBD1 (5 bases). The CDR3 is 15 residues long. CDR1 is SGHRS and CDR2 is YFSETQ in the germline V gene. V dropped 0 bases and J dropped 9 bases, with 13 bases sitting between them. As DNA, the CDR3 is TGCGCCAGCAGCTTGGGACCGGACACCGGTTCACCCCTCCACTTT. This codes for CASSLGPDTGSPLHF.

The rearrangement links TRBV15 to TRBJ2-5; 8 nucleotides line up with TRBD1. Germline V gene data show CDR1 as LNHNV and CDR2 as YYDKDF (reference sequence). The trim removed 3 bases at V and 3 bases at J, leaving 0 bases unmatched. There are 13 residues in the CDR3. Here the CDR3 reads CATSRDREETQYF. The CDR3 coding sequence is TGTGCCACCAGCAGGGACAGGGAAGAGACCCAGTACTTC.

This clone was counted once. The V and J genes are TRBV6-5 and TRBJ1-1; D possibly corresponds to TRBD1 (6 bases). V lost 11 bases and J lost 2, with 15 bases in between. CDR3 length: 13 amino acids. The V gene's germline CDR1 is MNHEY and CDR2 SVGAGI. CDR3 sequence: CAGTLTSNTEAFF. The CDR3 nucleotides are TGTGCCGGGACACTTACGAGTAACACTGAAGCTTTCTTT.

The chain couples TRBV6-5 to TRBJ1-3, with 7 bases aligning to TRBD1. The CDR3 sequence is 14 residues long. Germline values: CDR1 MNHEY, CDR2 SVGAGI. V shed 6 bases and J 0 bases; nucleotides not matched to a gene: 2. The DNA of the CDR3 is TGTGCCAGCAGACCAGGGGGCTCTGGAAACACCATATATTTT. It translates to CASRPGGSGNTIYF.

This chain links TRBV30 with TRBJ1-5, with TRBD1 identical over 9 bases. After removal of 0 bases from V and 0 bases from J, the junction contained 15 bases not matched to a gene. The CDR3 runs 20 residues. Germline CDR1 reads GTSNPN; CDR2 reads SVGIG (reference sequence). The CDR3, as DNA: TGTGCCTGGAGTGTAAAAGATCTTGGACAGGGGCGTTATAGCAATCAGCCCCAGCATTTT. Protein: CAWSVKDLGQGRYSNQPQHF.

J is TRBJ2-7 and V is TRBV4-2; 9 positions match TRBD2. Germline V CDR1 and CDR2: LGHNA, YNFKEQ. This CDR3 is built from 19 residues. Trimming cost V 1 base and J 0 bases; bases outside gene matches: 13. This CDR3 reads CASSQVGVAGDTSSYEQYF. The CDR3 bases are TGTGCCAGCAGCCAAGTCGGGGTAGCGGGGGATACCAGCTCCTACGAGCAGTACTTC.

CDR3 sequence: CATPRGGGAYNEQFF. CDR3 sequence (DNA): TGTGCCACTCCCCGTGGCGGGGGGGCCTACAATGAGCAGTTCTTC. The rearrangement joins TRBV6-5 to TRBJ2-1; 9 bases align to TRBD2. The CDR3 totals 15 residues. Germline trimming cut 10 bases from V and 2 bases from J; bases unmatched to any gene: 9. Germline CDR1 MNHEY, CDR2 SVGAGI.

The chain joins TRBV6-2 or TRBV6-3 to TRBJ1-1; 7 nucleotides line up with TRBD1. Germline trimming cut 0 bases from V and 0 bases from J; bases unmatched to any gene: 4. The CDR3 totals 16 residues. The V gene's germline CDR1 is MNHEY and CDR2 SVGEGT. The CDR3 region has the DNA TGTGCCAGCAGTTACTCTGGGACAGCCATGAACACTGAAGCTTTCTTT. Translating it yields CASSYSGTAMNTEAFF.

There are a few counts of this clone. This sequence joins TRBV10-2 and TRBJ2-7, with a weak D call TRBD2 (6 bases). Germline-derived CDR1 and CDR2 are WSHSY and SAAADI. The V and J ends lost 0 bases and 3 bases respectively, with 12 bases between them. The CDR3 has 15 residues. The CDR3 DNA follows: TGCGCCAGCAGTGAGTCTTACGGGAGCGTCTACGAGCAGTACGTC. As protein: CASSESYGSVYEQYV.

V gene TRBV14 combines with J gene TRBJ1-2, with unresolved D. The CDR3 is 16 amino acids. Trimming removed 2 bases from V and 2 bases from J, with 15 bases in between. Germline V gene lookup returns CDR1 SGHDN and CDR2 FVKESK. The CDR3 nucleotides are TGTGCCAGCAGCCAAAGTAGCGTATGGTCGAACTATGGCTACACCTTC. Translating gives CASSQSSVWSNYGYTF.

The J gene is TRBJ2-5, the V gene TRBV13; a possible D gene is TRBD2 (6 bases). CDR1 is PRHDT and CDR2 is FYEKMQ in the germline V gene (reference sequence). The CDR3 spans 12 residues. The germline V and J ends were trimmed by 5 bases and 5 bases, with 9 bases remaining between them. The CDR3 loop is CASSRESETQYF. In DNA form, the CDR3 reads TGTGCCAGCAGCCGGGAGAGTGAGACCCAGTACTTC. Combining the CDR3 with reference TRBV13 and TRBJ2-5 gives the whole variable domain AAGVIQSPRHLIKEKRETATLKCYPIPRHDTVYWYQQGPGQDPQFLISFYEKMQSDKGSIPDRFSAQQFSDYHSELNMSSLELGDSALYFCASSRESETQYFGPGTRLLVL.